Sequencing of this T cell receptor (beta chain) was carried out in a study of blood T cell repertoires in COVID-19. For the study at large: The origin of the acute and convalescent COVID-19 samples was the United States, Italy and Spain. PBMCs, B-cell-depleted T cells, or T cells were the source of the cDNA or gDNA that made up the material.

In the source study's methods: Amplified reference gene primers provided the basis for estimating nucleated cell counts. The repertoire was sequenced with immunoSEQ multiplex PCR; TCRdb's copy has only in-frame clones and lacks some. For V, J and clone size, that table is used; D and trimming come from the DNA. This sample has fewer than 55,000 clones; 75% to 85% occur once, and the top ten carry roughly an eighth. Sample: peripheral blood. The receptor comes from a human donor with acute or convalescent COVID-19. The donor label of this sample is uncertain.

The CDR3 sequence is CASSPTGITGNTIYF. The CDR3 DNA reads as TGTGCCAGCAGCCCCACAGGCATAACTGGAAACACCATATATTTT. The chain recombines TRBV28 with TRBJ1-3; possibly TRBD1 for D (5 bases). The CDR3 contains 15 residues. V lost 6 bases to trimming and J lost 2 bases, with 14 bases between them. Germline V gene data show CDR1 as MDHEN and CDR2 as SYDVKM.